These 26 T cell receptor beta chains share one sample of origin, sequenced in a study of shared clonotypes between healthy human individuals. The method was immunoSEQ multiplex PCR; TCRdb's version includes in-frame clones alone and lacks a portion of them. The repertoire holds over a million clones, with approximately 80% as singletons. Specimen: memory CD4+ T cells from PBMCs. Subset reported: CD45RA-negative fraction. Every receptor here comes from a man in his late teens or twenties in good health. Some clones in this sample may be carry-over from other donors' samples.

This sequence joins TRBV7-2 and TRBJ1-1; TRBD1 agrees at 10 bases. V trimming: 6 bases; J trimming: 5 bases; junction bases outside the gene matches: 12. CDR3 length: 16 amino acids. CDR1 and CDR2 (germline): SGHTA, FQGNSA. The CDR3 here is CASRGQGLLLGTEAFF. CDR3 bases: TGTGCCAGCAGGGGACAGGGGTTGTTATTAGGGACTGAAGCTTTCTTT. The variable domain in full, completed from reference TRBV7-2 and TRBJ1-1, reads GAGVSQSPSNKVTEKGKDVELRCDPISGHTALYWYRQSLGQGLEFLIYFQGNSAPDKSGLPSDRFSAERTGGSVSTLTIQRTQQEDSAVYLCASRGQGLLLGTEAFFGQGTRLTVV.

The rearrangement links TRBV10-1 to TRBJ2-7, with D maybe TRBD2 (6 bases). Between the trimmed V and J ends, which lost 8 bases and 2 bases, there was a span of 13 bases. Per the germline V gene, CDR1 is WNHNN and CDR2 is SYGVQD (reference sequence). There are 13 residues in the CDR3. CDR3 amino acids: CASQTRRPYEQYF. The CDR3 coding sequence is TGCGCCAGCCAGACTAGACGCCCCTACGAGCAGTACTTC.

V and J are TRBV5-8 and TRBJ2-5, with 9 nucleotides matching TRBD1. Germline CDR1 is SGHTS and CDR2 is YDEGEE. The junction had 4 bases not matched to a gene; V was cut back by 4 bases and J by 6 bases. CDR3 length: 13 residues. The CDR3 loop is CASSADRGQTQYF. CDR3 sequence (DNA): TGTGCCAGCAGCGCGGACAGGGGACAGACCCAGTACTTC. Combining the CDR3 with reference TRBV5-8 and TRBJ2-5 gives the whole variable domain EAGVTQSPTHLIKTRGQQATLRCSPISGHTSVYWYQQALGLGLQFLLWYDEGEERNRGNFPPRFSGRQFPNYSSELNVNALELEDSALYLCASSADRGQTQYFGPGTRLLVL.

The chain is built from TRBV2 and TRBJ2-5, with 9 bases aligning to TRBD2. The J call is uncertain, as TRBJ2-7 better fits the DNA end. Germline assignment: CDR1 SNHLY and CDR2 FYNNEI. The length of the CDR3 is 15 residues. The CDR3 DNA sequence: TGTGCCAGCAGTGAACAAGTGACTAGCGGAGACGAGCAGTACTTC. Its protein product is CASSEQVTSGDEQYF.

This clone has just one count. This chain joins TRBV4-1 and TRBJ1-4; no clear D gene. Trimming removed 1 base at V and 4 bases at J, with 13 bases between. In germline, CDR1 is MGHRA, CDR2 YSYEKL. CDR3 length: 16 residues. CDR3 bases: TGCGCCAGCAGCCAAGGGAGGGCACACCGTAATGAAAAACTGTTTTTT. Amino acids: CASSQGRAHRNEKLFF.

This rearrangement joins TRBV19 to TRBJ2-3; D might be TRBD2 (6 bases). This CDR3 is 14 amino acids long. The V gene's germline CDR1 is LNHDA and CDR2 SQIVND (reference sequence). With 3 bases removed from V and 4 bases from J, the gap between germline ends came to 11 bases. The CDR3 DNA reads TGTGCCAGTAGTATTTTTTCTAGCGCAGATACGCAGTATTTT. Translated: CASSIFSSADTQYF.

This clone was detected once. V and J are TRBV4-1 and TRBJ2-5; TRBD2 might be the D (6 bases). Germline V gene sequence: CDR1 MGHRA, CDR2 YSYEKL. V lost 4 bases, J lost 1 base, and 10 bases lay in between. This CDR3 has 14 amino acids. This CDR3 is CASSRLGGQETQYF. CDR3 DNA sequence: TGCGCCAGCAGCCGGCTCGGGGGCCAAGAGACCCAGTACTTC.

The rearrangement uses TRBV14 and TRBJ2-2; perhaps D is TRBD1 or TRBD2 (5 bases each). Germline values: CDR1 SGHDN, CDR2 FVKESK. Trimming took 0 bases from V and 1 from J, leaving 9 bases between them. This CDR3 has 16 amino acids. The CDR3 DNA reads as TGTGCCAGCAGCCAAGATGGGGGAAGGAACACCGGGGAGCTGTTTTTT. Protein sequence: CASSQDGGRNTGELFF.

V usage is TRBV18 and J usage is TRBJ1-1; D is undetermined. The germline V gene encodes CDR1 KGHSH and CDR2 LQKENI. The CDR3 sequence is 13 residues long. Trimming removed 2 bases at V and 8 bases at J, with 12 bases between. The CDR3 region is CASSPAQHIEAFF. The CDR3 DNA sequence: TGTGCCAGCTCACCAGCACAGCATATAGAAGCTTTCTTT.

The rearrangement uses TRBV5-1 and TRBJ2-7, with 8 bases aligning to TRBD1. V gave up 4 bases and J gave up 6 bases; unmatched junction bases: 15. The V gene's germline CDR1 is SGHRS and CDR2 YFSETQ. This CDR3 spans 16 amino acids. This CDR3 reads CASSGGRTGITGEQYF. CDR3 nucleotide sequence: TGCGCCAGCAGCGGAGGACGGACAGGGATCACTGGCGAGCAGTACTTC.

The chain employs TRBV6-1 and TRBJ1-4; no clear D gene. Trimming removed 4 bases at V and 2 bases at J, with 11 bases between. The germline CDR1 and CDR2 sequences are MNHNS and SASEGT. This CDR3 is 15 amino acids long. The CDR3 region is CASSVAAGTNEKLFF. The CDR3 DNA reads TGTGCCAGCAGTGTCGCCGCGGGGACTAATGAAAAACTGTTTTTT.

V gene TRBV7-8 combines with J gene TRBJ2-1, with TRBD2 matching 7 bases. The CDR3 extends over 15 amino acids. V dropped 0 bases and J dropped 3; count of bases not matched to a gene: 2. Germline lookup yields CDR1 SGHVS and CDR2 FQNEAQ. The CDR3 coding sequence is TGTGCCAGCAGCTTAGCGGGAGGGAACTACAATGAGCAGTTCTTC. Translated: CASSLAGGNYNEQFF.

The rearrangement uses TRBV5-6 and TRBJ1-1, with D possibly TRBD1 on 6 matching bases. V lost 1 base and J lost 4, with 17 bases in between. CDR3 length: 16 amino acids. Germline-derived CDR1 and CDR2 are SGHDT and YYEEEE. The CDR3 nucleotides read TGTGCCAGCAGCTTGACTGGGACACCAAGGGGCACTGAAGCTTTCTTT. It yields the protein CASSLTGTPRGTEAFF.

This clone was counted once. The chain carries TRBV6-1 and TRBJ1-3, with unresolved D. CDR3 length: 12 residues. Germline V gene lookup returns CDR1 MNHNS and CDR2 SASEGT. V shed 7 bases and J shed 4 bases, with 8 bases lying between them. The CDR3 DNA sequence: TGTGCCAGCATCACCTACGGAAACACCATATATTTT. Protein sequence: CASITYGNTIYF.

The chain uses TRBV7-9 and TRBJ2-2; D gene unclear. CDR1 SEHNR and CDR2 FQNEAQ come from the germline V gene (reference sequence). Trimming removed 2 bases from V and 0 bases from J, with 7 bases in between. The length of the CDR3 is 15 residues. The CDR3 loop is CASSLSGSNTGELFF. As DNA, the CDR3 is TGTGCCAGCAGCTTATCCGGTTCGAACACCGGGGAGCTGTTTTTT. The full variable domain, completed using reference TRBV7-9 and TRBJ2-2, is DTGVSQNPRHKITKRGQNVTFRCDPISEHNRLYWYRQTLGQGPEFLTYFQNEAQLEKSRLLSDRFSAERPKGSFSTLEIQRTEQGDSAMYLCASSLSGSNTGELFFGEGSRLTVL.

This clone was picked up one time. The same CDR3 arises from other DNA sequences in this sample as well. The CDR3 sequence: CSVGSGYNEQFF. The CDR3 bases are TGCAGCGTTGGGTCAGGATACAATGAGCAGTTCTTC. The chain combines TRBV29-1 with TRBJ2-1; D is ambiguous. CDR1 is SQVTM, CDR2 ANQGSEA, per germline. The V end lost 4 bases, the J end lost 4 bases, and 8 bases lay between the germline ends. The CDR3 runs 12 residues.

This clone was found once. V usage is TRBV7-2 and J usage is TRBJ2-2; a possible D gene is TRBD1 (5 bases). Trimming took 6 bases from V and 8 from J, leaving 22 bases between them. The CDR3 totals 16 residues. CDR1 and CDR2 from the germline V gene are SGHTA and FQGNSA. In DNA form, the CDR3 reads TGTGCCAGCAGTCTCTGGGGCACAGGAAGGGTGGGGGAGCTGTTTTTT. Translating it yields CASSLWGTGRVGELFF.

The chain has TRBV5-1 and TRBJ2-2; TRBD2 might be the D (5 bases). Trimming removed 4 bases from V and 0 bases from J, with 10 bases in between. This CDR3 comprises 15 residues. CDR1 and CDR2 (germline): SGHRS, YFSETQ. The CDR3 region is CASSPGLTNTGELFF. CDR3 in DNA: TGCGCCAGCAGCCCCGGACTGACGAACACCGGGGAGCTGTTTTTT.

V and J are TRBV4-3 and TRBJ2-3; 11 nucleotides match TRBD2. With 0 bases clipped from V and 3 bases from J, the junction kept 5 bases outside the gene matches. CDR3 length equals 17 residues. The germline gives CDR1 LGHNA, CDR2 YSLEER. As DNA, the CDR3 is TGCGCCAGCAGCCAAGATATGTCTAGCGGGAGGACAGATACGCAGTATTTT. Protein: CASSQDMSSGRTDTQYF.

The CDR3 DNA is TGTGCCACCAGCAACCGCCGAGGCATGGGTTCTGGAAACACCATATATTTT. It codes for CATSNRRGMGSGNTIYF. J is TRBJ1-3 and V is TRBV15, with D unclear. Germline-derived CDR1 and CDR2 are LNHNV and YYDKDF (reference sequence). Trimming stripped 4 bases from V and 1 base from J, with 17 bases between. The CDR3 totals 17 residues.

The table lists this clone with a few counts. The chain recombines TRBV2 with TRBJ1-2, with 11 bases lining up with TRBD1. The V and J ends lost 5 bases and 8 bases, in that order; junction bases with no gene match: 7. The CDR3 consists of 14 residues. Germline V gene data show CDR1 as SNHLY and CDR2 as FYNNEI. The CDR3 protein is CASSPQGQGGGYTF. The CDR3 DNA follows: TGTGCCAGCAGTCCCCAGGGACAGGGGGGAGGCTACACCTTC.

This sequence joins TRBV2 and TRBJ1-2; D uncertain. The germline CDR1 and CDR2 sequences are SNHLY and FYNNEI. The CDR3 runs 14 residues. V was pared by 3 bases and J by 4 bases, with 12 bases between. CDR3 residues: CASSDQQPLYGYTF. CDR3 DNA sequence: TGTGCCAGCAGTGATCAACAGCCTCTCTATGGCTACACCTTC. The full variable domain, with the rest looked up from reference TRBV2 and TRBJ1-2, is EPEVTQTPSHQVTQMGQEVILRCVPISNHLYFYWYRQILGQKVEFLVSFYNNEISEKSEIFDDQFSVERPDGSNFTLKIRSTKLEDSAMYFCASSDQQPLYGYTFGSGTRLTVV.

The chain combines TRBV15 with TRBJ2-3, with D unresolved. Per the germline V gene, CDR1 is LNHNV and CDR2 is YYDKDF (reference sequence). V lost 4 bases, J lost 5 bases, and 7 bases lay in between. The CDR3 has 12 residues. The CDR3 here is CATSTPKDTQYF. The DNA of the CDR3 is TGTGCCACCAGCACCCCGAAAGATACGCAGTATTTT. Looking up the rest from reference TRBV15 and TRBJ2-3 gives the full variable domain: DAMVIQNPRYQVTQFGKPVTLSCSQTLNHNVMYWYQQKSSQAPKLLFHYYDKDFNNEADTPDNFQSRRPNTSFCFLDIRSPGLGDTAMYLCATSTPKDTQYFGPGTRLTVL.

V gene TRBV4-1 combines with J gene TRBJ2-2, with D hard to call. Per germline, CDR1 MGHRA and CDR2 YSYEKL. V was clipped by 4 bases and J by 1 base, with 16 bases between them. This CDR3 spans 17 amino acids. This chain's CDR3 is CASSPLQALGNTGELFF. The DNA of the CDR3 is TGCGCCAGCAGCCCATTACAAGCCCTGGGGAACACCGGGGAGCTGTTTTTT.

This clone has only a few counts. The DNA of the CDR3 is TGTGCCAGCGCCGGGGGCTCTGAAGCTTTCTTT. This encodes CASAGGSEAFF. V is TRBV28 and J is TRBJ1-1; possible D gene TRBD1, 6 bases. Looked up from germline, CDR1 is MDHEN and CDR2 is SYDVKM. The CDR3 runs 11 residues. Trimming took 8 bases from V and 6 from J, leaving 10 bases between them.

This clone was recorded once. This rearrangement joins TRBV27 to TRBJ2-5; TRBD2 matches 7 bases. With 8 bases clipped from V and 5 bases from J, the junction kept 11 bases outside the gene matches. Germline CDR1 and CDR2: MNHEY and SMNVEV (reference sequence). There are 14 residues in the CDR3. The CDR3 nucleotides read TGTGCCAGCCGGGGTAGCGGGTGGCGGGAGACCCAGTACTTC. This encodes CASRGSGWRETQYF.